The 31 T cell receptor beta chains listed next were all sequenced from one sample in a study of blood T cell repertoires in COVID-19. Clones were sequenced by immunoSEQ multiplex PCR, and TCRdb holds only the in-frame ones, with some missing. The sample has over 85,000 clones, 78% seen once. Sequenced input: peripheral blood. These receptors all come from a man aged 60 to 69 with active or convalescent COVID-19.

This chain links TRBV10-3 with TRBJ1-2; TRBD1 agrees at 7 bases. V lost 8 bases and J lost 0; bases outside the gene matches: 3. Germline CDR1 ENHRY, CDR2 SYGVKD. This CDR3 has 13 amino acids. The CDR3 loop reads CAISGQPNYGYTF. CDR3 in DNA: TGTGCCATCTCGGGACAGCCTAACTATGGCTACACCTTC.

J is TRBJ2-3 and V is TRBV2, with TRBD2 as a possible D gene (5 bases). There are 14 residues in the CDR3. V lost 4 bases and J 0 bases, leaving 8 bases between the germline ends. Germline values: CDR1 SNHLY, CDR2 FYNNEI. CDR3 protein: CASSGASSTDTQYF. CDR3 coding DNA: TGTGCCAGCAGTGGGGCTAGCAGCACAGATACGCAGTATTTT.

The J gene is TRBJ1-3, the V gene TRBV6-5; 8 nucleotides align to TRBD1. Germline V CDR1 and CDR2: MNHEY, SVGAGI. The length of the CDR3 is 13 residues. V trimming: 8 bases; J trimming: 4 bases; junction bases outside the gene matches: 4. CDR3 bases: TGTGCCAGCCTCTGGACAGGGGGAAACACCATATATTTT. It codes for CASLWTGGNTIYF.

The rearrangement joins TRBV24-1 to TRBJ2-1; 9 nucleotides match TRBD1. The CDR3 spans 16 residues. V was pared by 5 bases and J by 4 bases, with 8 bases of the junction left unmatched. Germline CDR1 reads KGHDR; CDR2 reads SFDVKD. The CDR3 DNA follows: TGTGCCACCAGTGTAACTACAGGGGGCACGTACAATGAGCAGTTCTTC. It yields the protein CATSVTTGGTYNEQFF.

This clone appeared a single time. The chain couples TRBV6-2 or TRBV6-3 to TRBJ2-1; TRBD2 agrees at 8 bases. V shed 5 bases, J shed 4 bases, and the junction held 4 bases outside the gene matches. The germline gives CDR1 MNHEY, CDR2 SVGEGT. The CDR3 has 14 residues. This CDR3 is CASSVAGRYNEQFF. The CDR3 DNA reads TGTGCCAGCAGTGTAGCGGGAAGATACAATGAGCAGTTCTTC.

This chain links TRBV14 with TRBJ2-7; no clear D gene. This CDR3 contains 14 residues. V lost 4 bases to trimming and J lost 3 bases, with 13 bases between them. Germline V gene lookup returns CDR1 SGHDN and CDR2 FVKESK. Written as DNA, the CDR3 is TGTGCCAGCAGCCCCACCGACAAGGACTACGAGCAGTACTTC. Translated: CASSPTDKDYEQYF. Full variable domain (outside the CDR3, taken from reference TRBV14 and TRBJ2-7): EAGVTQFPSHSVIEKGQTVTLRCDPISGHDNLYWYRRVMGKEIKFLLHFVKESKQDESGMPNNRFLAERTGGTYSTLKVQPAELEDSGVYFCASSPTDKDYEQYFGPGTRLTVT.

A few counts support this clone. This chain links TRBV4-3 with TRBJ2-1; 13 bases map to TRBD2. The germline V gene encodes CDR1 LGHNA and CDR2 YSLEER. The CDR3 contains 17 residues. J was trimmed by 2 bases and V by 4 bases; bases with no gene match: 5. CDR3 bases: TGCGCCAGCAGCCGGGGAACTAGCGGGGGGGCCTACAATGAGCAGTTCTTC. This codes for CASSRGTSGGAYNEQFF.

The chain has TRBV15 and TRBJ1-5, with TRBD1 matching 8 bases. CDR1 is LNHNV, CDR2 YYDKDF, per germline (reference sequence). The CDR3 totals 20 residues. V trimming: 1 base; J trimming: 0 bases; junction bases outside the gene matches: 14. CDR3 sequence (DNA): TGTGCCACCAGCAGAGGGGGCGACAGGGGTTCTTGGGATAGCAATCAGCCCCAGCATTTT. It translates to CATSRGGDRGSWDSNQPQHF.

The CDR3 spells CASRTGNNQPQHF. Written as DNA, the CDR3 is TGCGCCAGCAGGACAGGGAACAATCAGCCCCAGCATTTT. This chain uses TRBV10-2 with TRBJ1-5, with TRBD1 matching over 7 bases. The trim removed 6 bases at V and 3 bases at J, leaving 2 bases unmatched. The CDR3 extends over 13 amino acids. Germline CDR1 reads WSHSY; CDR2 reads SAAADI.

The V and J genes are TRBV28 and TRBJ1-2, with a weak D call TRBD1 (5 bases). CDR1 is MDHEN, CDR2 SYDVKM, per germline. The ends were cut back, 3 bases at V and 7 bases at J, with 15 bases in the middle. The CDR3 spans 14 residues. The CDR3 sequence: CASSLGSRVGGYTF. The CDR3 region has the DNA TGTGCCAGCAGTTTGGGTAGCAGGGTGGGTGGCTACACCTTC.

This clone appeared a single time. The V call is TRBV2, the J call TRBJ2-1, with 7 bases matching TRBD2. Germline V gene data show CDR1 as SNHLY and CDR2 as FYNNEI. V lost 7 bases and J lost 9; bases outside the gene matches: 15. The CDR3 contains 15 residues. CDR3 DNA: TGTGCCAGCAAGTTTAGGGAGGGCCCCTTGGGTGAGCAGTTCTTC. It encodes CASKFREGPLGEQFF. Supplemented by reference TRBV2 and TRBJ2-1, the full variable domain reads EPEVTQTPSHQVTQMGQEVILRCVPISNHLYFYWYRQILGQKVEFLVSFYNNEISEKSEIFDDQFSVERPDGSNFTLKIRSTKLEDSAMYFCASKFREGPLGEQFFGPGTRLTVL.

The gene calls are TRBV5-5 and TRBJ2-5; possibly TRBD2 for D (6 bases). Germline V lookup: CDR1 SGHKS, CDR2 YYEKEE (reference sequence). Trimming took 0 bases from V and 3 from J, leaving 12 bases between them. The CDR3 is made up of 15 amino acids. The CDR3 DNA is TGTGCCAGCAGCTTGGGTCCGGCTAGCGAAGAGACCCAGTACTTC. It specifies CASSLGPASEETQYF. Supplemented by reference TRBV5-5 and TRBJ2-5, the full variable domain reads DAGVTQSPTHLIKTRGQQVTLRCSPISGHKSVSWYQQVLGQGPQFIFQYYEKEERGRGNFPDRFSARQFPNYSSELNVNALLLGDSALYLCASSLGPASEETQYFGPGTRLLVL.

This clone is medium-sized in the sample. The V call is TRBV6-5, the J call TRBJ1-5; D unclear. The CDR3 length is 13 residues. V gave up 8 bases and J gave up 3 bases, with 11 bases separating them. Germline assignment: CDR1 MNHEY and CDR2 SVGAGI. The CDR3: CASDSTNNQPQHF. In DNA form, the CDR3 reads TGTGCCAGCGACTCGACCAACAATCAGCCCCAGCATTTT.

This CDR3 is CASSVRDRSNQPQHF. For the CDR3, the DNA is TGTGCCAGTAGTGTCCGGGACAGGAGCAATCAGCCCCAGCATTTT. The V and J genes are TRBV19 and TRBJ1-5; 8 bases match TRBD1. This CDR3 has 15 residues. The V gene's germline CDR1 is LNHDA and CDR2 SQIVND (reference sequence). V lost 5 bases and J lost 1; bases outside the gene matches: 4.

This chain links TRBV6-5 with TRBJ1-1; TRBD1 matches 8 bases. The CDR3 has 14 residues. V lost 4 bases, J lost 5 bases, and 6 bases stayed unmatched. Germline CDR1 is MNHEY and CDR2 is SVGAGI. CDR3 coding DNA: TGTGCCAGCAGTTTTGCAGGGGGCAGGACTGAAGCTTTCTTT. It is translated as CASSFAGGRTEAFF.

This clone was seen a few times. The chain joins TRBV24-1 to TRBJ2-1, with TRBD1 matching 7 bases. Germline values: CDR1 KGHDR, CDR2 SFDVKD. Losses at the gene ends were 6 bases for V and 3 bases for J; bases not matched to a gene: 7. This CDR3 has 15 amino acids. In DNA form, the CDR3 reads TGTGCCACCAGTCCACCGGGACAGCGCTACAATGAGCAGTTCTTC. It yields the protein CATSPPGQRYNEQFF.

The chain is built from TRBV19 and TRBJ1-6; TRBD1 aligns across 8 bases. V shed 6 bases and J 10 bases; nucleotides not matched to a gene: 8. The CDR3 extends over 14 amino acids. Germline V gene sequence: CDR1 LNHDA, CDR2 SQIVND (reference sequence). The CDR3 nucleotides are TGTGCCAGTAGCCTGACAGGGGATGGCTCACCCCTCCACTTT. Protein: CASSLTGDGSPLHF.

This chain connects TRBV6-5 to TRBJ2-2, with D maybe TRBD2 (7 bases). The length of the CDR3 is 16 residues. Trimming took 2 bases from V and 8 from J, leaving 18 bases between them. Germline CDR1 MNHEY, CDR2 SVGAGI. The CDR3 DNA reads as TGTGCCAGCAGTTACCCGGGGGGCTTGAATACTGGGGAGCTGTTTTTT. It encodes CASSYPGGLNTGELFF.

In its sample, this clone was seen a few times. The chain uses TRBV3-1 (or the pseudogene TRBV3-2) and TRBJ2-7; 10 positions agree with TRBD2. The germline V gene encodes CDR1 LGHDT and CDR2 YNNKEL (reference sequence). CDR3 size: 15 residues. Trimming removed 4 bases from V and 1 base from J; junction bases left unmatched: 4. DNA for the CDR3: TGTGCCAGCAGCCGTGGACTAGCGGTTTCCTACGAGCAGTACTTC. Residues: CASSRGLAVSYEQYF.

The J gene is TRBJ1-4, the V gene TRBV5-1; TRBD1 aligns across 7 bases. This CDR3 contains 15 residues. From germline, CDR1 is SGHRS and CDR2 YFSETQ. The V segment lost 3 bases and the J segment 13 bases; nucleotides outside the gene matches: 15. CDR3 loop: CASSSSGTEPFRLFF. The CDR3 DNA sequence: TGCGCCAGCAGCTCCTCCGGGACAGAGCCATTCCGACTGTTTTTT.

This chain uses TRBV14 with TRBJ1-5; possibly TRBD1 for D (6 bases). Per germline, CDR1 SGHDN and CDR2 FVKESK. The CDR3 length is 12 residues. The V gene lost 1 base and the J gene lost 10 bases, with 8 bases spanning the gap. This CDR3 is CASSQGGGPQHF. In DNA, the CDR3 is TGTGCCAGCAGCCAAGGGGGGGGCCCCCAGCATTTT.

The rearrangement links TRBV5-1 to TRBJ2-3; 7 nucleotides agree with TRBD2. Unmatched junction bases numbered 9, after V lost 4 bases and J lost 1 base. Germline CDR1 is SGHRS and CDR2 is YFSETQ. The CDR3 is 16 residues long. The CDR3 here is CASSPSGLAGTDTQYF. The CDR3 nucleotides are TGCGCCAGCAGCCCCTCCGGGCTAGCGGGCACAGATACGCAGTATTTT.

The V and J genes are TRBV23-1 and TRBJ2-7, with 7 bases that match TRBD1. TRBV23-1 falls under the ORF class, with uncertain function. The CDR3 totals 15 residues. V was pared by 5 bases and J by 1 base, with 8 bases of the junction left unmatched. Here the CDR3 reads CASSAVGTESYEQYV. CDR3 nucleotides: TGCGCCAGCAGTGCGGTAGGGACAGAGTCCTACGAGCAGTACGTC.

This clone has only one observation. J is TRBJ2-7 and V is TRBV27; 14 bases map to TRBD2. Germline CDR1 MNHEY, CDR2 SMNVEV (reference sequence). CDR3 length: 19 residues. With V trimmed by 8 bases and J by 5 bases, 20 bases remained unmatched. The CDR3: CASLTLDRRTSGRINEQYF. The CDR3 DNA is TGTGCCAGCCTGACCCTGGACAGGCGGACTAGCGGGAGGATTAACGAGCAGTACTTC.

The rearrangement joins TRBV5-1 to TRBJ2-2; no firm D call. CDR1 and CDR2 (germline): SGHRS, YFSETQ. Trimming removed 0 bases from V and 1 base from J, with 7 bases in between. This CDR3 is 15 amino acids long. The CDR3: CASSLGRQNTGELFF. CDR3 sequence (DNA): TGCGCCAGCAGCTTGGGCAGACAGAACACCGGGGAGCTGTTTTTT.

This clone was picked up many times. This chain links TRBV27 with TRBJ2-7, with D unresolved. V dropped 4 bases and J dropped 1 base, with 8 bases sitting between them. The germline V gene encodes CDR1 MNHEY and CDR2 SMNVEV (reference sequence). CDR3 length: 13 amino acids. CDR3 loop: CASSSTSSYEQYV. The DNA of the CDR3 is TGTGCCAGCAGTTCGACAAGTTCCTACGAGCAGTACGTC.

This chain uses TRBV7-2 with TRBJ2-3, with TRBD2 identical over 9 bases. CDR3 length: 16 amino acids. CDR1 is SGHTA and CDR2 is FQGNSA in the germline V gene. The junction had 5 bases not matched to a gene; V was cut back by 0 bases and J by 4 bases. The DNA of the CDR3 is TGTGCCAGCAGCTTAGCTAGCGGGAGTGTTGCAGATACGCAGTATTTT. Translated, it gives CASSLASGSVADTQYF.

This clone showed up just a few times. The genes are TRBV15 and TRBJ2-1; 10 bases are a match to TRBD2. The CDR3 length is 16 residues. After removal of 0 bases from V and 5 bases from J, the junction contained 4 bases not matched to a gene. CDR1 is LNHNV, CDR2 YYDKDF, per germline (reference sequence). DNA for the CDR3: TGTGCCACCAGCAGAGATCCGACTAGCGGGCACAATGAGCAGTTCTTC. It codes for CATSRDPTSGHNEQFF.

This chain connects TRBV5-6 to TRBJ1-1, with a possible D match to TRBD1 (5 bases). The CDR3 is 13 residues long. Per germline, CDR1 SGHDT and CDR2 YYEEEE. Trimming took off 0 bases at V and 5 bases at J, with 8 bases between the two ends. CDR3 coding DNA: TGTGCCAGCAGCTTGGGCGGGGGAACTGAAGCTTTCTTT. Its translation: CASSLGGGTEAFF.

The chain's CDR3 is CASSLGWGQGYGYTF. The DNA for the CDR3 is TGCGCCAGCAGCTTGGGCTGGGGGCAGGGCTATGGCTACACCTTC. The rearrangement joins TRBV5-1 to TRBJ1-2; weak D call: TRBD1 (6 bases). This CDR3 spans 15 amino acids. V lost 0 bases, J lost 4 bases, and 13 bases lay in between. In germline, CDR1 is SGHRS, CDR2 YFSETQ.

V usage is TRBV5-8 and J usage is TRBJ2-1; no definite D call. The CDR3 contains 14 residues. Germline CDR1 and CDR2: SGHTS and YDEGEE. This CDR3 is CTTSTLSSYNEQFF. The CDR3 nucleotides read TGTACCACCTCCACCCTGAGCTCCTACAATGAGCAGTTCTTC.